What follows are 10 T cell receptor beta chains derived from one specimen sequenced in a study of regulatory T cells in long-lasting Graves disease. Relying on iRepertoire HTBI primers and Arm-PCR of CDR3 regions, the team built TCR beta libraries. TCRdb ran MiXCR on the multiplex PCR reads and lists one entry per CDR3 protein. The sample contains about half a million distinct CDR3 sequences, 22% of which appear only once. This sample's time point: persistent/refractory GD, antithyroid drugs over 5 years with positive TRAb. Extracted PBMC RNA gave rise to the TCR library. The sequences come from peripheral blood mononuclear cells (PBMCs), collected when the disease was refractory, from a patient treated with antithyroid drugs. These receptors were obtained from a female donor with Graves disease.

This clonotype was seen repeatedly, ten times or more. The rearrangement links TRBV7-2 to TRBJ1-2; unclear D gene. Germline V gene data show CDR1 as SGHTA and CDR2 as FQGNSA. The V and J ends lost 0 bases and 8 bases respectively, with 16 bases between them. This CDR3 has 15 amino acids. The CDR3 nucleotides are TGTGCCAGCAGCTTAGCCCGGGGTGTGAGCTCGGGCTACACCTTC. Translating gives CASSLARGVSSGYTF.

Many counts were recorded for this clonotype. This chain joins TRBV12-3 or TRBV12-4 and TRBJ1-1, with TRBD1 matching over 7 bases. This CDR3 region has 15 residues. V shed 6 bases, J shed 3 bases, and the junction held 10 bases outside the gene matches. CDR3 sequence: CASSTSGGFYTEAFF. The CDR3 coding sequence is TGTGCCAGCAGCACCTCAGGGGGGTTCTACACTGAAGCTTTCTTT.

Remarks on this clonotype: This may arise from a read error, as a much more abundant clone is one base away. This chain connects TRBV2 to TRBJ2-2, with 9 bases fitting TRBD1. The V gene's germline CDR1 is SNHLY and CDR2 FYNNEI. The CDR3 is 16 amino acids. The V gene end was trimmed by 11 bases and the J gene end by 3 bases; junction bases not matched to a gene: 13. CDR3 sequence (DNA): TGTGCCTGCAACCCCGGACAGGGGATGTACACCGGGGAGCTGTTTTTT. Protein: CACNPGQGMYTGELFF.

In this sample, this clonotype turned up many times. The chain has TRBV2 and TRBJ1-5; TRBD1 aligns across 7 bases. V dropped 2 bases and J dropped 6; count of bases not matched to a gene: 7. This CDR3 comprises 15 residues. Germline lookup yields CDR1 SNHLY and CDR2 FYNNEI. Here the CDR3 DNA reads TGTGCCAGCAGTGAAAGACAGCGGGACAGTCAGCCCCAGCATTTT. Its translation: CASSERQRDSQPQHF.

This clonotype was found many times. The chain is built from TRBV11-3 and TRBJ2-5, with D possibly TRBD1 on 6 matching bases. V lost 5 bases, J lost 5 bases, and 12 bases lay in between. The germline CDR1 and CDR2 sequences are SGHNT and YENEEA. The CDR3 is made up of 13 amino acids. The CDR3 region has the DNA TGTGCCAGCAGCATACAGGGCGGGGAGACCCAGTACTTC. It is translated as CASSIQGGETQYF.

The chain carries TRBV5-1 and TRBJ2-7; 7 bases are a match to TRBD2. CDR1 SGHRS and CDR2 YFSETQ come from the germline V gene. V lost 4 bases to trimming and J lost 5 bases; unmatched junction nucleotides: 12. This CDR3 spans 15 amino acids. CDR3 sequence (DNA): TGCGCCAGCAGCCCCGGGGGGACGAACAACCACGAGCAGTACTTC. This encodes CASSPGGTNNHEQYF.

This clonotype was seen a handful of times. The gene calls are TRBV11-3 and TRBJ1-1; D uncertain. CDR1 SGHNT and CDR2 YENEEA come from the germline V gene. The CDR3 contains 15 residues. Trimming pared 0 bases from V and 0 bases from J, leaving 8 bases between. CDR3 sequence reads: CASSLDPAVNTEAFF. The CDR3 DNA follows: TGTGCCAGCAGCTTAGATCCTGCGGTGAACACTGAAGCTTTCTTT. Using reference TRBV11-3 and TRBJ1-1 for the parts outside the CDR3, the full variable domain is EAGVVQSPRYKIIEKKQPVAFWCNPISGHNTLYWYLQNLGQGPELLIRYENEEAVDDSQLPKDRFSAERLKGVDSTLKIQPAELGDSAVYLCASSLDPAVNTEAFFGQGTRLTVV.

This clonotype was counted at least ten times. The genes are TRBV2 and TRBJ2-7, with 11 bases lining up with TRBD2. This CDR3 has 18 amino acids. The trim removed 0 bases at V and 2 bases at J, leaving 9 bases unmatched. Germline V gene sequence: CDR1 SNHLY, CDR2 FYNNEI. The CDR3 loop reads CASSEALGTSGQAYEQYF. The CDR3 DNA reads TGTGCCAGCAGTGAAGCGCTCGGGACTAGCGGACAGGCCTACGAGCAGTACTTC.

This clonotype came up many times. The J gene is TRBJ1-5, the V gene TRBV28; D unclear. The V end lost 5 bases, the J end lost 3 bases, and 17 bases lay between the germline ends. The germline V gene encodes CDR1 MDHEN and CDR2 SYDVKM. This CDR3 comprises 16 residues. The CDR3 DNA reads TGTGCCAGCAGTCCCCCCCGCGTGGTGGTCAATCAGCCCCAGCATTTT. Translated: CASSPPRVVVNQPQHF.

The genes are TRBV7-9 and TRBJ2-1, with D perhaps TRBD2 (6 bases). CDR1 SEHNR and CDR2 FQNEAQ come from the germline V gene (reference sequence). The CDR3 spans 15 residues. V was clipped by 5 bases and J by 3 bases, with 14 bases between them. CDR3 DNA: TGTGCCAGCAGCGGAGTGCGGGGAGACTACAATGAGCAGTTCTTC. Residues: CASSGVRGDYNEQFF.